A single sample is the source of the 8 T cell receptor beta chains below, sequenced in a study of cytomegalovirus exposure and HLA in healthy donors. The PCR contained 60 Vbeta and 13 Jbeta primers. Repertoires were generated with immunoSEQ multiplex PCR, while TCRdb's copy carries only in-frame clones and drops some. The table shows approximately 150,000 clones, with around 78% occurring only once. The specimen was PBMCs. These receptors were taken from a woman aged 18-29 years in good health and CMV-seropositive.

The gene calls are TRBV6-6 and TRBJ2-2; 9 nucleotides align to TRBD1. The CDR3 sequence is 16 residues long. Germline-derived CDR1 and CDR2 are MNHNY and SVGAGI (reference sequence). Trimming removed 6 bases from V and 2 bases from J; junction bases left unmatched: 7. The CDR3 is CASSRPGQGNTGELFF. The DNA of the CDR3 is TGTGCCAGCAGCAGACCGGGACAGGGAAACACCGGGGAGCTGTTTTTT.

The chain employs TRBV11-3 and TRBJ2-1, with 10 bases lining up with TRBD1. The germline V gene encodes CDR1 SGHNT and CDR2 YENEEA. Trimming at V came to 8 bases and at J to 8 bases, leaving 9 bases not matched to a gene. This CDR3 contains 14 residues. CDR3 DNA sequence: TGTGCCAGCTCCCCGGGACAGGGGAAGGATGAGCAGTTCTTC. Translation gives CASSPGQGKDEQFF.

The J gene is TRBJ1-2, the V gene TRBV4-1, with D possibly matching TRBD1 (6 bases). V was clipped by 0 bases and J by 4 bases, with 15 bases between them. The CDR3 sequence is 16 residues long. Per the germline V gene, CDR1 is MGHRA and CDR2 is YSYEKL. CDR3 protein: CASSQDRRGWGYGYTF. CDR3 in DNA: TGCGCCAGCAGCCAAGATCGCAGGGGCTGGGGCTATGGCTACACCTTC.

V usage is TRBV11-2 and J usage is TRBJ2-7; the match to TRBD2 covers 11 bases. From germline, CDR1 is SGHAT and CDR2 FQNNGV. J gave up 4 bases and V 3 bases, and 8 bases lay outside the gene matches. The length of the CDR3 is 16 residues. DNA for the CDR3: TGTGCCAGCAGCTTGGGACTAGCGGACCAGCCTTACGAGCAGTACTTC. Translating gives CASSLGLADQPYEQYF.

V and J are TRBV10-1 and TRBJ2-1; TRBD1 is a possible D gene (5 bases). The CDR3 is 14 amino acids. CDR1 is WNHNN and CDR2 is SYGVQD in the germline V gene (reference sequence). V dropped 11 bases and J dropped 6 bases, with 20 bases sitting between them. CDR3 nucleotides: TGCGCCCTTAAGATACAAGGGGATGTCAATGAGCAGTTCTTC. Its translation is CALKIQGDVNEQFF.

The table lists this clone with a few counts. This sequence joins TRBV4-3 and TRBJ2-7; 8 nucleotides match TRBD2. The CDR3 has 15 amino acids. CDR1 and CDR2 from the germline V gene are LGHNA and YSLEER. Losses at the gene ends were 3 bases for V and 2 bases for J; bases not matched to a gene: 6. The CDR3 loop is CASSQDLSGAYEQYF. The CDR3 nucleotides are TGCGCCAGCAGCCAGGACCTTAGCGGGGCCTACGAGCAGTACTTC.

The chain carries TRBV4-1 and TRBJ2-1; the match to TRBD2 covers 10 bases. Germline values: CDR1 MGHRA, CDR2 YSYEKL. With V trimmed by 0 bases and J by 5 bases, 10 bases remained unmatched. The CDR3 loop spans 18 amino acids. Here the CDR3 reads CASSQDNGLAGVDNEQFF. The CDR3 DNA is TGCGCCAGCAGCCAAGATAACGGTCTAGCGGGGGTTGACAATGAGCAGTTCTTC.

The chain joins TRBV6-1 to TRBJ1-6; TRBD1 aligns across 9 bases. Germline V lookup: CDR1 MNHNS, CDR2 SASEGT. Unmatched junction bases numbered 4, after V lost 4 bases and J lost 9 bases. This CDR3 has 14 amino acids. In DNA form, the CDR3 reads TGTGCCAGCAGTGGGGGACAGGGCGGTTCACCCCTCCACTTT. Amino acid sequence: CASSGGQGGSPLHF.